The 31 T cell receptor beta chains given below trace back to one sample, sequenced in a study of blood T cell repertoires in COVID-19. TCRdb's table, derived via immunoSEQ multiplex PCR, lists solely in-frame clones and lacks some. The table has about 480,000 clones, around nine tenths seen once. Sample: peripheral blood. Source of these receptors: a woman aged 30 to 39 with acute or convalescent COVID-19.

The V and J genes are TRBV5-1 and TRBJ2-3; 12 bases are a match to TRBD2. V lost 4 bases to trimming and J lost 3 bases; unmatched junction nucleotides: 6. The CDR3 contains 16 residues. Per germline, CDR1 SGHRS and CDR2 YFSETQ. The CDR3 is CASSPPLAGGTDTQYF. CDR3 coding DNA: TGCGCCAGCAGCCCCCCTCTAGCGGGGGGGACAGATACGCAGTATTTT.

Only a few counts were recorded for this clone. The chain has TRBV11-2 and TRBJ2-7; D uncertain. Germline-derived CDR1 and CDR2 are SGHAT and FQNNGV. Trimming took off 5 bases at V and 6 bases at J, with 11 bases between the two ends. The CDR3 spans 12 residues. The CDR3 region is CASSLPGLEQYF. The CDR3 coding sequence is TGTGCCAGCAGCCTCCCTGGGCTCGAGCAGTACTTC.

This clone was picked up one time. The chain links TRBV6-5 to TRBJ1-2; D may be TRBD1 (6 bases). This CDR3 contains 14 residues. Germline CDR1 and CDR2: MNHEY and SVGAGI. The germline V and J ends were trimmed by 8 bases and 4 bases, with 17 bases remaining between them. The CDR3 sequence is CASASRLGGYGYTF. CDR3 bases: TGTGCCAGCGCATCAAGGCTAGGGGGCTATGGCTACACCTTC.

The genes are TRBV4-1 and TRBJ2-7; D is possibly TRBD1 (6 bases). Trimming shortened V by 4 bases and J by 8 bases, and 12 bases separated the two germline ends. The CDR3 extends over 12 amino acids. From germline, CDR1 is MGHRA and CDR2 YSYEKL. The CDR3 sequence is CASSPIRGKQYF. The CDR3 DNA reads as TGCGCCAGCAGCCCGATAAGGGGGAAGCAGTACTTC.

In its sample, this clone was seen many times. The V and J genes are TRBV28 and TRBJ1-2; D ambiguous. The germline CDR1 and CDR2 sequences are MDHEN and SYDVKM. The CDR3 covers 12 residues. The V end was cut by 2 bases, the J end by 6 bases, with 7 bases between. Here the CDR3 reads CASSLASNGYTF. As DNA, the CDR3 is TGTGCCAGCAGTTTAGCCAGTAATGGCTACACCTTC.

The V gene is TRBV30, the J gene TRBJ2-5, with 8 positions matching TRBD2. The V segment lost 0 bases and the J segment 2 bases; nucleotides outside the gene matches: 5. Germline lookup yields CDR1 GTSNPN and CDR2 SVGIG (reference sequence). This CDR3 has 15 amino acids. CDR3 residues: CAWSVTGGKQETQYF. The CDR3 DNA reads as TGTGCCTGGAGTGTAACGGGGGGGAAACAAGAGACCCAGTACTTC.

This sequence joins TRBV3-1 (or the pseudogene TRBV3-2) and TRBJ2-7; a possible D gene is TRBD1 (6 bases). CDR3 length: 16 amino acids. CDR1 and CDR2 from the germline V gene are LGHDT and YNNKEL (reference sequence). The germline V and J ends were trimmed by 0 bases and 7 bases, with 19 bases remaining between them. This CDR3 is CASSQDTTGKAVEQYF. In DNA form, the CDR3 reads TGTGCCAGCAGCCAAGATACTACAGGGAAGGCCGTTGAGCAGTACTTC.

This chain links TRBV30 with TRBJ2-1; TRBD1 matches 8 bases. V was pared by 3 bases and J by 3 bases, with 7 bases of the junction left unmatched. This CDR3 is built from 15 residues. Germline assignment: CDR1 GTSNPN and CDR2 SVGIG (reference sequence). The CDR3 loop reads CAWSFAGGGYNEQFF. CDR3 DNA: TGTGCCTGGAGCTTTGCAGGGGGCGGCTACAATGAGCAGTTCTTC.

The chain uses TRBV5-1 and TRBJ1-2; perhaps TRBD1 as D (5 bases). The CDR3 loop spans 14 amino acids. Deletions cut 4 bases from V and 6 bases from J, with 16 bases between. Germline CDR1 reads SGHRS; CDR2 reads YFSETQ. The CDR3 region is CASSPELKGHGYTF. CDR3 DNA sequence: TGCGCCAGCAGCCCGGAACTTAAGGGGCATGGCTACACCTTC.

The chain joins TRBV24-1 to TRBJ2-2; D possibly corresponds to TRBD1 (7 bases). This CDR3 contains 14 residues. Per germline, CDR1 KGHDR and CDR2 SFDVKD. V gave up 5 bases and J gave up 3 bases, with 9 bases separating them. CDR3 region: CATSGGTDTGELFF. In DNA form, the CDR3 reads TGTGCCACCAGTGGCGGGACAGACACCGGGGAGCTGTTTTTT.

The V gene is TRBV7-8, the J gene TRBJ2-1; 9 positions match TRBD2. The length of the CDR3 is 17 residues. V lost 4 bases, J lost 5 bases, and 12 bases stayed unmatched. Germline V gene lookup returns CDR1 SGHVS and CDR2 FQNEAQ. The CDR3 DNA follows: TGTGCCAGCAGCTGGGAGCGAGGAGCGGGGGGCAACAATGAGCAGTTCTTC. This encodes CASSWERGAGGNNEQFF.

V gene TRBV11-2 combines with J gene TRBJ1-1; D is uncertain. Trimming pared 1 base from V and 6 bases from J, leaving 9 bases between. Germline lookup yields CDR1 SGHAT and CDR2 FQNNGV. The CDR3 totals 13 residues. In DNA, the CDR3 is TGTGCCAGCAGCTTAGCAGGTAACTCTGAAGCTTTCTTT. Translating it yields CASSLAGNSEAFF.

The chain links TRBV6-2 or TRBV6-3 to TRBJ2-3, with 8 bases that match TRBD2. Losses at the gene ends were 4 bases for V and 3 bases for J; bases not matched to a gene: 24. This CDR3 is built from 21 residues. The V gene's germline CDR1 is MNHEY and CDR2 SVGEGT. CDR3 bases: TGTGCCAGCAGTTTAGCTTGGGAGTTTGCCTGGCGGGGGGTAGAGACAGATACGCAGTATTTT. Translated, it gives CASSLAWEFAWRGVETDTQYF.

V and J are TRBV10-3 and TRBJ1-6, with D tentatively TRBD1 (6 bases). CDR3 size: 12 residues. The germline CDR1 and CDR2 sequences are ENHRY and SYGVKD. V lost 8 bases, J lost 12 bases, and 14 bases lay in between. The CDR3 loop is CAIAGAQEPLHF. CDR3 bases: TGTGCCATCGCAGGGGCTCAAGAACCCCTCCACTTT.

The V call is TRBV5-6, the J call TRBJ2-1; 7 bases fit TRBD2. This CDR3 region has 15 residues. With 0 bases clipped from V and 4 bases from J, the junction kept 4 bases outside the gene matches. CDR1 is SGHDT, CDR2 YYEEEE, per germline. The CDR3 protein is CASSLGGTTYNEQFF. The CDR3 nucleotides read TGTGCCAGCAGCTTGGGGGGGACTACTTACAATGAGCAGTTCTTC.

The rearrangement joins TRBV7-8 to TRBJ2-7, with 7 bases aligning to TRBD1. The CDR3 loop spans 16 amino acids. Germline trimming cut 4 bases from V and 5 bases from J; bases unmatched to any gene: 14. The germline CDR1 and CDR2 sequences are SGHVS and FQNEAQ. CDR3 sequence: CASSSRTGAGIDEQYF. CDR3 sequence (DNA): TGTGCCAGCAGCTCCCGCACAGGGGCAGGGATCGACGAGCAGTACTTC.

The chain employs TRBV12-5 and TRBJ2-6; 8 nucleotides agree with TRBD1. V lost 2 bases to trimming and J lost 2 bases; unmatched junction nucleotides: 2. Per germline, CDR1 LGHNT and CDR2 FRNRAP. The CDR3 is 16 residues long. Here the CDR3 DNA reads TGTGCTAGTGGTTTGCCGACAGGGGCTGGGGCCAACGTCCTGACTTTC. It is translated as CASGLPTGAGANVLTF.

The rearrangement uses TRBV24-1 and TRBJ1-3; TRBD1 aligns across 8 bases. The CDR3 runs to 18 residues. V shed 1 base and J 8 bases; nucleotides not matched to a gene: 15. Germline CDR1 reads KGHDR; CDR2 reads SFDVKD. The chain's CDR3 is CATSDFGGPDRVLYTIYF. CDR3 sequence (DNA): TGTGCCACCAGTGATTTTGGGGGACCGGACAGGGTCTTGTACACCATATATTTT.

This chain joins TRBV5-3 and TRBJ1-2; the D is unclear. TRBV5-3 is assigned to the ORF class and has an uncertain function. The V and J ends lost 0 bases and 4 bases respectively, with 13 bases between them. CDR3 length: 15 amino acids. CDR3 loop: CARSLGPGKIYGYTF. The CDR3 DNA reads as TGTGCCAGAAGCTTGGGTCCGGGAAAAATCTATGGCTACACCTTC.

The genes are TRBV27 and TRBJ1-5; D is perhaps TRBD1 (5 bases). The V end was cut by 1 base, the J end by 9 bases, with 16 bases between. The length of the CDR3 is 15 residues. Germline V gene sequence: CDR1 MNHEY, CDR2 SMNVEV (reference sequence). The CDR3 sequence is CASSLFSGSGGPQHF. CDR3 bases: TGTGCCAGCAGTTTATTTTCCGGGTCCGGGGGGCCCCAGCATTTT.

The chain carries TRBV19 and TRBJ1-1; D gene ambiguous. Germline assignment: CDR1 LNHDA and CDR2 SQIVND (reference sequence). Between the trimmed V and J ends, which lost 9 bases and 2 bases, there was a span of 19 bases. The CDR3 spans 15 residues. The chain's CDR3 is CARPERRRLNTEAFF. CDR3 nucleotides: TGTGCCAGACCCGAGCGACGGAGGCTAAACACTGAAGCTTTCTTT.

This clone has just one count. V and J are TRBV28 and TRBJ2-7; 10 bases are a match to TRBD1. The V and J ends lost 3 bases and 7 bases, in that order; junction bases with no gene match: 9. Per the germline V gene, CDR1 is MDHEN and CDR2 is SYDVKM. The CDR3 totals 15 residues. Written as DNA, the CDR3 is TGTGCCAGCAGTTTGTGGACAGGGGGATCGATAGAGCAGTACTTC. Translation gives CASSLWTGGSIEQYF.

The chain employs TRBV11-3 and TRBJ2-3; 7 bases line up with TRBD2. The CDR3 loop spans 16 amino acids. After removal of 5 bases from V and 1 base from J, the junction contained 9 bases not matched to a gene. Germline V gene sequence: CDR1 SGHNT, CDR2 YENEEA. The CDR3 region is CASSDPLAAGTDTQYF. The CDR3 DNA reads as TGTGCCAGCAGCGACCCTCTAGCGGCGGGCACAGATACGCAGTATTTT. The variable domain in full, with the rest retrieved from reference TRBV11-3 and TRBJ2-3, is EAGVVQSPRYKIIEKKQPVAFWCNPISGHNTLYWYLQNLGQGPELLIRYENEEAVDDSQLPKDRFSAERLKGVDSTLKIQPAELGDSAVYLCASSDPLAAGTDTQYFGPGTRLTVL.

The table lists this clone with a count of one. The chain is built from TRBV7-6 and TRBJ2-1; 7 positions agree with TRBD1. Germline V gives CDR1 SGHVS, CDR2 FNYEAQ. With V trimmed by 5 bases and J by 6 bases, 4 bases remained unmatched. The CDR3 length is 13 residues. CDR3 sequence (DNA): TGTGCCAGCAGCGTCCGACAGGGCAATGAGCAGTTCTTC. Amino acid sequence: CASSVRQGNEQFF.

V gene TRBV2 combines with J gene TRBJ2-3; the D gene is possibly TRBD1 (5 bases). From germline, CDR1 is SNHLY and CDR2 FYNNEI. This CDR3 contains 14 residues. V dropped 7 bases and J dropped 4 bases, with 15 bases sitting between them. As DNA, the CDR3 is TGTGCCAGCACAGCAGGCTTGGGGCCAGATACGCAGTATTTT. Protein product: CASTAGLGPDTQYF.

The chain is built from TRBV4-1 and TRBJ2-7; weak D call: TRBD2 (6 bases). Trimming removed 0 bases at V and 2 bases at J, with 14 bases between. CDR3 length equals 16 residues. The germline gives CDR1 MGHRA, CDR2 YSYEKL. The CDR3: CASSQELTRIAYEQYF. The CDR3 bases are TGCGCCAGCAGCCAAGAGCTGACTAGGATAGCCTACGAGCAGTACTTC.

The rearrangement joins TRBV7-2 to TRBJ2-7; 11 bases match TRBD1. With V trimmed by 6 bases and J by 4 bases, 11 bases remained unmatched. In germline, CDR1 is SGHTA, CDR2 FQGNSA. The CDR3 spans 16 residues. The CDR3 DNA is TGTGCCAGCAGAGAAGGGCGGGACAGGGGGTGGTACGAGCAGTACTTC. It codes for CASREGRDRGWYEQYF. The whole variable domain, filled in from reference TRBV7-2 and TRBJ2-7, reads GAGVSQSPSNKVTEKGKDVELRCDPISGHTALYWYRQSLGQGLEFLIYFQGNSAPDKSGLPSDRFSAERTGGSVSTLTIQRTQQEDSAVYLCASREGRDRGWYEQYFGPGTRLTVT.

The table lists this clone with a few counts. The CDR3 here is CASSLETLAGREQYF. CDR3 sequence (DNA): TGTGCCAGCAGTTTAGAGACTCTTGCTGGCCGCGAGCAGTACTTC. This sequence joins TRBV28 and TRBJ2-7; no firm D call. The germline gives CDR1 MDHEN, CDR2 SYDVKM. The CDR3 totals 15 residues. V was trimmed by 2 bases and J by 6 bases, leaving 17 bases between them.

CDR3 sequence (DNA): TGCGCCAGCAGGGATCATTGGGGCCCCTACAACTATGGCTACACCTTC. Translation gives CASRDHWGPYNYGYTF. The genes are TRBV4-1 and TRBJ1-2, with D possibly being TRBD1 (5 bases). The germline CDR1 and CDR2 sequences are MGHRA and YSYEKL. The CDR3 totals 16 residues. Trimming took 6 bases from V and 2 from J, leaving 19 bases between them.

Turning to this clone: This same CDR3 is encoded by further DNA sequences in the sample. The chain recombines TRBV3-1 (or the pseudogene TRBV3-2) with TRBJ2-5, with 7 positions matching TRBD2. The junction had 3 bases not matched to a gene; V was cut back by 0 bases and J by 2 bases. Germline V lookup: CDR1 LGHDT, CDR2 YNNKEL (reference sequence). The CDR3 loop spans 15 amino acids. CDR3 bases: TGTGCCAGCAGCCAAGATCTCGGGGGGCAAGAGACCCAGTACTTC. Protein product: CASSQDLGGQETQYF.

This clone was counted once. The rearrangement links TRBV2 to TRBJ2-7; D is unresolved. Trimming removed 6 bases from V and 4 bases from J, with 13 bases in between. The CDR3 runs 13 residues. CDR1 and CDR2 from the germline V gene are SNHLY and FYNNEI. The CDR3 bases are TGTGCCAGCAGGGGCTCCTACCCATACGAGCAGTACTTC. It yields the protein CASRGSYPYEQYF.